The next 17 T cell receptor beta chains were all read from a single sample in a study of cytomegalovirus exposure and HLA in healthy donors. Clones were sequenced by immunoSEQ multiplex PCR, and TCRdb holds only the in-frame ones, with some missing. The sample includes tens of thousands of clones, approximately 90% of them seen just once. The specimen sequenced was PBMCs. These receptors were taken from a young woman in good health and CMV-seropositive.

In this sample, this clone turned up once. The J gene is TRBJ1-6, the V gene TRBV19; possibly TRBD1 for D (6 bases). Trimming removed 5 bases from V and 9 bases from J, with 17 bases in between. The CDR3 is made up of 15 amino acids. Germline CDR1 is LNHDA and CDR2 is SQIVND (reference sequence). In DNA, the CDR3 is TGTGCCAGTAGTGAACTGGGGGCCATGCGTTCACCCCTCCACTTT. Translated, it gives CASSELGAMRSPLHF.

V gene TRBV29-1 combines with J gene TRBJ2-7; D might be TRBD2 (7 bases). CDR3 length: 14 residues. Germline V gives CDR1 SQVTM, CDR2 ANQGSEA. The V end was cut by 5 bases, the J end by 1 base, with 15 bases between. DNA of the CDR3: TGCAGCGTTAAAGGGGGGGATCTTTCCTACGAGCAGTACTTC. Amino acids: CSVKGGDLSYEQYF.

The chain couples TRBV7-9 to TRBJ2-1, with D possibly being TRBD1 (6 bases). Germline assignment: CDR1 SEHNR and CDR2 FQNEAQ (reference sequence). This CDR3 comprises 12 residues. Trimming took 7 bases from V and 6 from J, leaving 10 bases between them. CDR3 nucleotide sequence: TGTGCCAGCACAGGGGTTGTCAATGAGCAGTTCTTC. It encodes CASTGVVNEQFF.

Note on this clone: Germline and junction disagree at one end, which may indicate a read error. CDR3 nucleotides: TGTGCCACCAGCCGAGACAGGTCCGGGGGAGAGACCCAGTACTTC. It translates to CATSRDRSGGETQYF. This chain uses TRBV15 with TRBJ2-5; D tentatively reads TRBD1 or TRBD2 (6 bases each). This CDR3 spans 15 amino acids. From germline, CDR1 is LNHNV and CDR2 YYDKDF (reference sequence).

The J gene is TRBJ2-7, the V gene TRBV7-2, with 7 bases identical to TRBD2. CDR1 SGHTA and CDR2 FQGNSA come from the germline V gene. This CDR3 is 13 amino acids long. Trimming cost V 3 bases and J 3 bases; bases outside gene matches: 2. This chain's CDR3 is CASSFGGSYEQYF. CDR3 in DNA: TGTGCCAGCAGCTTCGGCGGGAGCTACGAGCAGTACTTC.

For this clone: Relative to the germline gene, one junction end is altered; a read error may explain this. V is TRBV2 and J is TRBJ2-1; D might be TRBD1 (8 bases). CDR3 length: 13 amino acids. Germline V gene lookup returns CDR1 SNHLY and CDR2 FYNNEI. The DNA for the CDR3 is TGTGCCAGCAGCGAAGCCCGGACAGGGAGGGAGTTCTTC. Its translation: CASSEARTGREFF.

CDR3 bases: TGTGCCAGCAGGCGACCCGACAGTAACTATGGCTACACCTTC. The encoded protein is CASRRPDSNYGYTF. This chain links TRBV28 with TRBJ1-2; D may be TRBD1 (5 bases). The CDR3 contains 14 residues. Trimming removed 6 bases at V and 1 base at J, with 12 bases between. Germline V lookup: CDR1 MDHEN, CDR2 SYDVKM.

The DNA for the CDR3 is TGTGCCAGTAGTGCCGCCGGGACAGCCACCTACGAGCAGTACTTC. Translated, it gives CASSAAGTATYEQYF. The chain is built from TRBV19 and TRBJ2-7; 7 bases are a match to TRBD1. The ends lost 5 bases at V and 2 bases at J; junction bases unmatched: 9. The germline CDR1 and CDR2 sequences are LNHDA and SQIVND (reference sequence). The CDR3 totals 15 residues.

The chain is built from TRBV6-6 and TRBJ2-7, with D possibly TRBD2 on 7 matching bases. Germline CDR1 MNHNY, CDR2 SVGAGI (reference sequence). Trimming took off 6 bases at V and 2 bases at J, with 14 bases between the two ends. This CDR3 is built from 14 residues. This CDR3 reads CASRVGGGAYEQYF. CDR3 bases: TGTGCCAGCAGGGTAGGGGGGGGCGCCTACGAGCAGTACTTC.

The gene calls are TRBV6-5 and TRBJ2-7; D is uncertain. This CDR3 is 14 amino acids long. Germline CDR1 MNHEY, CDR2 SVGAGI. V dropped 2 bases and J dropped 2 bases, with 10 bases sitting between them. CDR3 nucleotides: TGTGCCAGCAGTTACCGTGGCCAAACCTACGAGCAGTACTTC. The encoded protein is CASSYRGQTYEQYF.

This clone came up once. The chain has TRBV11-2 and TRBJ2-1, with 7 bases lining up with TRBD2. This CDR3 has 14 amino acids. The V gene end was trimmed by 3 bases and the J gene end by 6 bases; junction bases not matched to a gene: 5. The germline V gene has CDR1 SGHAT and CDR2 FQNNGV. The CDR3 DNA reads TGTGCCAGCAGCTTTCGGGCTAGCGGCAATGAGCAGTTCTTC. Translated: CASSFRASGNEQFF.

This sequence joins TRBV19 and TRBJ2-1; D perhaps matches TRBD1 (5 bases). Germline values: CDR1 LNHDA, CDR2 SQIVND (reference sequence). The CDR3 has 15 residues. V dropped 5 bases and J dropped 4 bases, with 15 bases sitting between them. This CDR3 is CASSLDTQYYNEQFF. The DNA of the CDR3 is TGTGCCAGTAGTCTGGACACCCAATATTACAATGAGCAGTTCTTC.

The V and J genes are TRBV14 and TRBJ1-5, with 9 bases matching TRBD1. Unmatched junction bases numbered 16, after V lost 4 bases and J lost 3 bases. The CDR3 extends over 19 amino acids. CDR1 is SGHDN and CDR2 is FVKESK in the germline V gene. The CDR3 coding sequence is TGTGCCAGCAGCCCCCAGGCAGGAACAGGGGGCGCATCCAATCAGCCCCAGCATTTT. Its protein product is CASSPQAGTGGASNQPQHF. Drawing the rest from reference TRBV14 and TRBJ1-5, the complete variable domain is EAGVTQFPSHSVIEKGQTVTLRCDPISGHDNLYWYRRVMGKEIKFLLHFVKESKQDESGMPNNRFLAERTGGTYSTLKVQPAELEDSGVYFCASSPQAGTGGASNQPQHFGDGTRLSIL.

The chain is built from TRBV4-1 and TRBJ2-2; TRBD1 agrees at 7 bases. CDR3 length equals 17 residues. J gave up 5 bases and V 0 bases, and 9 bases lay outside the gene matches. Germline lookup yields CDR1 MGHRA and CDR2 YSYEKL. The CDR3 is CASSQEGGQVRTGELFF. CDR3 sequence (DNA): TGCGCCAGCAGCCAAGAAGGAGGACAGGTTAGGACCGGGGAGCTGTTTTTT.

This clone has just a few counts. CDR3 in DNA: TGTGCCAGCAGTTACTCGTTGACAGGGTATGGCTACACCTTC. This gives the protein CASSYSLTGYGYTF. The J gene is TRBJ1-2, the V gene TRBV6-5; 7 nucleotides align to TRBD1. The CDR3 has 14 amino acids. Per the germline V gene, CDR1 is MNHEY and CDR2 is SVGAGI. V trimming: 0 bases; J trimming: 5 bases; junction bases outside the gene matches: 3.

The rearrangement links TRBV14 to TRBJ1-6; D ambiguous. Germline values: CDR1 SGHDN, CDR2 FVKESK. With 11 bases removed from V and 2 bases from J, the gap between germline ends came to 10 bases. The CDR3 totals 13 residues. The CDR3 bases are TGTGCCTCGGGGTGGACCTATAATTCACCCCTCCACTTT. Its translation is CASGWTYNSPLHF.

The rearrangement uses TRBV6-1 and TRBJ2-7; 8 nucleotides match TRBD1. This CDR3 is built from 14 residues. Germline assignment: CDR1 MNHNS and CDR2 SASEGT. V gave up 4 bases and J gave up 3 bases; unmatched junction bases: 5. CDR3 residues: CASSVGTGRYEQYF. In DNA, the CDR3 is TGTGCCAGCAGTGTCGGGACAGGTCGCTACGAGCAGTACTTC.